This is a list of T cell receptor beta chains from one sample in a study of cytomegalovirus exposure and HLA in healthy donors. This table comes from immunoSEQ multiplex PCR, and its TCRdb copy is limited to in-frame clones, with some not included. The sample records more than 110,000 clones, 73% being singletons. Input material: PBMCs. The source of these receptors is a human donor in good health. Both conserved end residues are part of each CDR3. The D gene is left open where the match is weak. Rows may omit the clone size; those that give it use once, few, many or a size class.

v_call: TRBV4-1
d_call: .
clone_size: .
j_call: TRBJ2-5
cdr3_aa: CASSQVTTTQETQYF
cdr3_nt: TGCGCCAGCAGCCAAGTAACGACAACTCAAGAGACCCAGTACTTC

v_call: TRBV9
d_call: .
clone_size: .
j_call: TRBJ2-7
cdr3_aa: CASSVETGSGQYF
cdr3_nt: TGTGCCAGCAGCGTAGAGACGGGGTCCGGGCAGTACTTC

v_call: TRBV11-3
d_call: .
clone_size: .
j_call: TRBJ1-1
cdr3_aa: CASSLDWEAEAFF
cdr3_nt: TGTGCCAGCAGCTTAGACTGGGAGGCTGAAGCTTTCTTT

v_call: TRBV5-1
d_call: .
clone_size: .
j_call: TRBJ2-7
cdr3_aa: CASSLIDMSYEQYF
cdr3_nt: TGCGCCAGCAGCTTAATTGACATGAGCTACGAGCAGTACTTC

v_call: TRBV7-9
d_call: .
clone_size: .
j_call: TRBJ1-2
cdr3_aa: CASSSRRGCTF
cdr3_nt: TGTGCCAGCAGCTCACGGCGGGGTTGTACCTTC

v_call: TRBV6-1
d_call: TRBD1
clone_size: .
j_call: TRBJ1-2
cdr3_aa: CASQGQGGFNYGYTF
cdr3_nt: TGTGCCAGCCAAGGACAGGGAGGTTTTAACTATGGCTACACCTTC

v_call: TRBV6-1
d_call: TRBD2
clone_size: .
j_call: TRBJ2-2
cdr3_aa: CASSEPTSGVRTGELFF
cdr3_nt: TGTGCCAGCAGTGAACCTACTAGCGGGGTCAGGACCGGGGAGCTGTTTTTT

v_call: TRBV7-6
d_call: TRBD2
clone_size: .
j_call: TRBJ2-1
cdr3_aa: CASSLGPSGGYNEQFF
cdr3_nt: TGTGCCAGCAGCTTAGGTCCTAGCGGGGGTTACAATGAGCAGTTCTTC

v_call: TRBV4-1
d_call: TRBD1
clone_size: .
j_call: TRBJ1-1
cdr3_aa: CASSQDWDRAGTEAFF
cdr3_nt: TGCGCCAGCAGCCAAGACTGGGACAGGGCGGGCACTGAAGCTTTCTTT

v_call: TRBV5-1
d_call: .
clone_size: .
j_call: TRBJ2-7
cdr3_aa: CASSGDWNGDYEQYF
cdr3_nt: TGCGCCAGCAGCGGGGATTGGAACGGGGACTACGAGCAGTACTTC

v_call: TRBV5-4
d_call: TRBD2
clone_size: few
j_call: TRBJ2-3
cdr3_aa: CASSREGRTDTQYF
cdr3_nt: TGTGCCAGCAGCAGGGAGGGACGCACAGATACGCAGTATTTT

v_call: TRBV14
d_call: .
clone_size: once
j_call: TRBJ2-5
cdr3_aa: CASSQGAGTQYF
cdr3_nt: TGTGCCAGCAGCCAGGGGGCGGGGACCCAGTACTTC

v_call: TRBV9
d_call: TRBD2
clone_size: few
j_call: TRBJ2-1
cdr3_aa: CASSLGLAGATEQFF
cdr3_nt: TGTGCCAGCAGCCTTGGACTAGCGGGAGCTACTGAGCAGTTCTTC

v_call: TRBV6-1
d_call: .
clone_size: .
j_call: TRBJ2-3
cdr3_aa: CASSLQGGTDTQYF
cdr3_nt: TGTGCCAGCAGCCTACAGGGCGGCACAGATACGCAGTATTTT

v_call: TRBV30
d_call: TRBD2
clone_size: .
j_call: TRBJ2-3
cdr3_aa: CASQPRGAGGTDTQYF
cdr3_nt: TGTGCCTCTCAACCTCGCGGGGCGGGAGGCACAGATACGCAGTATTTT

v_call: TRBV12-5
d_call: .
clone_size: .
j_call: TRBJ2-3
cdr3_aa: CASGLWGGDTDTQYF
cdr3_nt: TGTGCTAGTGGCCTGTGGGGGGGCGACACAGATACGCAGTATTTT

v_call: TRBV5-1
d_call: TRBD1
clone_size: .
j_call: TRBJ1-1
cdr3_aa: CASSLGNDRENTEAFF
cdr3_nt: TGCGCCAGCAGCTTGGGGAATGACAGGGAGAACACTGAAGCTTTCTTT

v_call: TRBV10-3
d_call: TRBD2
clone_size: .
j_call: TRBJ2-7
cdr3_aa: CAIRTSRGGGEQYF
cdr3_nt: TGTGCCATCCGGACTAGCCGAGGGGGTGGCGAGCAGTACTTC

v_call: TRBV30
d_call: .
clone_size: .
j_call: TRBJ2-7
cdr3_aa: CAWSLTGVEQYF
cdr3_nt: TGTGCCTGGAGTTTAACAGGAGTCGAGCAGTACTTC

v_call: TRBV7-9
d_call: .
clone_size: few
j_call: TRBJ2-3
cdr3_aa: CASSLASSGTDTQYF
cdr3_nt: TGTGCCAGCAGCTTAGCTAGCTCGGGTACAGATACGCAGTATTTT

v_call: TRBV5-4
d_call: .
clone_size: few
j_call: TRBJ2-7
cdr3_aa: CASSLKDTYEQYF
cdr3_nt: TGTGCCAGCAGCCTCAAAGACACCTACGAGCAGTACTTC

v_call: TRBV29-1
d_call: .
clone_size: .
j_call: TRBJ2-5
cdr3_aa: CSAGNREETQYF
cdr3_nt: TGCAGCGCAGGGAACAGAGAAGAGACCCAGTACTTC

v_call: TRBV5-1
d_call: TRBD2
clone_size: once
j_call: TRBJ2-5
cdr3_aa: CASSSPVAGLGETQYF
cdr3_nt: TGCGCCAGCAGCTCCCCGGTAGCGGGGCTGGGAGAGACCCAGTACTTC

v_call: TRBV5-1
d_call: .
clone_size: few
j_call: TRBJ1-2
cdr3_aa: CASSLDRDYGYTF
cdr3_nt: TGCGCCAGCAGCTTGGACAGGGACTATGGCTACACCTTC

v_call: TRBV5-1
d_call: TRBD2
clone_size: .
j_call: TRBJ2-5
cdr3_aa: CASSLGGLAGWETQYF
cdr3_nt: TGCGCCAGCAGCTTGGGCGGACTAGCGGGATGGGAGACCCAGTACTTC

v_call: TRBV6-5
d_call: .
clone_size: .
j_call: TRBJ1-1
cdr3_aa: CASSYEGTPRHTEAFF
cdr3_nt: TGTGCCAGCAGTTACGAGGGGACACCCCGGCACACTGAAGCTTTCTTT

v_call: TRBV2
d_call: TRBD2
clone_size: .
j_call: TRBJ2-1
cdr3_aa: CASTPGLAVYNEQFF
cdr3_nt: TGTGCCAGCACCCCCGGGCTAGCGGTCTACAATGAGCAGTTCTTC

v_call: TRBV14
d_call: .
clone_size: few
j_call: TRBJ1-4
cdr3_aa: CASSQELATNEKLFF
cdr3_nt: TGTGCCAGCAGCCAAGAACTGGCAACTAATGAAAAACTGTTTTTT

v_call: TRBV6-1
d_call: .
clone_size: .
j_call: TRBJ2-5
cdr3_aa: CASSEAGRGWETQYF
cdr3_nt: TGTGCCAGCAGTGAAGCAGGGAGAGGTTGGGAGACCCAGTACTTC

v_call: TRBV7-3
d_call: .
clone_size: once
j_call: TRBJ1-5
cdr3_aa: CASSLRRDQPQHF
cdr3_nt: TGTGCCAGCAGCCTCCGTCGCGATCAGCCCCAGCATTTT

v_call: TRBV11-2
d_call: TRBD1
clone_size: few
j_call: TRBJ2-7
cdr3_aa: CASRRPGQSIEQYF
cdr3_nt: TGTGCCAGCAGGAGGCCGGGACAGAGCATCGAGCAGTACTTC

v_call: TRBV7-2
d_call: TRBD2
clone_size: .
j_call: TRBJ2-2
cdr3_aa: CASRRSSGGAAGELFF
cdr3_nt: TGTGCCAGCAGACGATCTAGCGGGGGGGCCGCCGGGGAGCTGTTTTTT

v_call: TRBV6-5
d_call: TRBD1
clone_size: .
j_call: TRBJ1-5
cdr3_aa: CASSPDRGSQPQHF
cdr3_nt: TGTGCCAGCAGTCCCGACAGGGGTAGTCAGCCCCAGCATTTT

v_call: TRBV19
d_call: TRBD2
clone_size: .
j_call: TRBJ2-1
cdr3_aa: CASSIELAAYNEQFF
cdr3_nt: TGTGCCAGTAGTATCGAACTAGCGGCCTACAATGAGCAGTTCTTC

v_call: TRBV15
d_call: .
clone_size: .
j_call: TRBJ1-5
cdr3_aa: CATSRDPDQPQHF
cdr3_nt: TGTGCCACCAGCAGAGATCCAGATCAGCCCCAGCATTTT

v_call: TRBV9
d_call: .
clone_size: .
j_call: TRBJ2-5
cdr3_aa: CASSARTSSQETQYF
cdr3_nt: TGTGCCAGCAGCGCCCGAACGTCTAGCCAAGAGACCCAGTACTTC

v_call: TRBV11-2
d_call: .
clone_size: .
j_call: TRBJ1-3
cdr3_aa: CASSFQGNTIYF
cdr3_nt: TGTGCCAGCAGCTTCCAGGGAAACACCATATATTTT

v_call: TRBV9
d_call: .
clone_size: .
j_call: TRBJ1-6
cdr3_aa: CASSALRGSPLHF
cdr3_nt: TGTGCCAGCAGCGCACTCCGGGGTTCCCCCCTCCACTTT

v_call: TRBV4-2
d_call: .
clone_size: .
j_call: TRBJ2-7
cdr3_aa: CASSRQTHEPITDYEQYF
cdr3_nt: TGTGCCAGCAGCCGGCAAACGCACGAACCCATTACAGACTACGAGCAGTACTTC

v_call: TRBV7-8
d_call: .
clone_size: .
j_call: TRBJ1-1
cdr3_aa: CASSLLGATEAFF
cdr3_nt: TGTGCCAGCAGCTTACTGGGGGCTACTGAAGCTTTCTTT